The entry below gives a single T cell receptor beta chain sequence along with its context. Clones were sequenced by immunoSEQ multiplex PCR, and TCRdb holds only the in-frame ones, with some missing. The sample consists of 40,000 or so clones, roughly 90% of them appearing once. The data are from a study of control samples from healthy donors and cancer patients. Germline V gene data show CDR1 as MNHNY and CDR2 as SVGAGI (reference sequence). The V and J ends lost 0 bases and 5 bases respectively, with 11 bases between them. The CDR3 is 15 residues long. The source of this sequence is a woman aged 40 to 55 with head and neck cancer. The sample was PBMCs. The gene calls are TRBV6-6 and TRBJ2-4, with a tentative D call TRBD2 (6 bases). The CDR3 loop is CASSYSFGGQNIQYF. DNA of the CDR3: TGTGCCAGCAGTTACTCGTTCGGGGGTCAAAACATTCAGTACTTC.